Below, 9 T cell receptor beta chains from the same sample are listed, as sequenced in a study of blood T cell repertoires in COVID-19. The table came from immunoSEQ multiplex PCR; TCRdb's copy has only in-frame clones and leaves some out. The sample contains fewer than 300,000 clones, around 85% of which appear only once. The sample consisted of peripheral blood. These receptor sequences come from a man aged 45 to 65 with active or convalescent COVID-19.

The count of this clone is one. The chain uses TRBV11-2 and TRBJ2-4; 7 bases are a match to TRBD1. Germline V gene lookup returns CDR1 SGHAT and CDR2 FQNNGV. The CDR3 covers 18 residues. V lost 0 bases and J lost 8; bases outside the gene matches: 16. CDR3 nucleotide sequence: TGTGCCAGCAGCTTAGATTATCCACAGGGGTGGCATCAGGACATTCAGTACTTC. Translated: CASSLDYPQGWHQDIQYF.

The CDR3 DNA sequence: TGCGCCACGTCTGTGGGAGGAACCTACGAGCAGTACTTC. It translates to CATSVGGTYEQYF. V usage is TRBV10-2 and J usage is TRBJ2-7, with D tentatively TRBD2 (6 bases). Germline V gives CDR1 WSHSY, CDR2 SAAADI. The V gene lost 10 bases and the J gene lost 2 bases, with 15 bases spanning the gap. This CDR3 is 13 amino acids long.

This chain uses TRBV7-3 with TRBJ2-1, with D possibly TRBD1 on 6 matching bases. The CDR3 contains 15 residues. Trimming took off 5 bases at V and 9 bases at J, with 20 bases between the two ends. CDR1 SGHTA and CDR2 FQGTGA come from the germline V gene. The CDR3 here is CASSASEGTISEQFF. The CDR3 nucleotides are TGTGCCAGCAGCGCCTCAGAGGGGACAATTTCTGAGCAGTTCTTC.

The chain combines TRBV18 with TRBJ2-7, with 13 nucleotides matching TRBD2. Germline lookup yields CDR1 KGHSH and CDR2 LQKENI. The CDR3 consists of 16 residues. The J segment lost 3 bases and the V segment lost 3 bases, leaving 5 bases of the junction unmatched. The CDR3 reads CASSPGTSGTFYEQYF. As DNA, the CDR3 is TGTGCCAGCTCACCGGGGACTAGCGGGACCTTCTACGAGCAGTACTTC.

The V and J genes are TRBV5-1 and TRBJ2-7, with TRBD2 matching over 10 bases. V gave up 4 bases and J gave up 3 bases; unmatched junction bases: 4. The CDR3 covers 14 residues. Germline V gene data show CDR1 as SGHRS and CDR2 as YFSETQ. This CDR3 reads CASSQLAGGYEQYF. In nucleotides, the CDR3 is TGCGCCAGCAGCCAATTAGCGGGAGGCTACGAGCAGTACTTC.

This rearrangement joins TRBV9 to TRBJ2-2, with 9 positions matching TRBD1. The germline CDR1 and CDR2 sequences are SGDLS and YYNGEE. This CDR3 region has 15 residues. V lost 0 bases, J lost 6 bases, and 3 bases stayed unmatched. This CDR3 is CASSVGDRAPGELFF. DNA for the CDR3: TGTGCCAGCAGCGTAGGGGACAGGGCCCCCGGGGAGCTGTTTTTT.

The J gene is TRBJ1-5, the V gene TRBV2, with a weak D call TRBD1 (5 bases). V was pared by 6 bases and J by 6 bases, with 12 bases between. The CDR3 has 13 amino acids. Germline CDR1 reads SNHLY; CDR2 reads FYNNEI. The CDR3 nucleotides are TGTGCCAGCAGAGTACAGGATCCTCAGCCCCAGCATTTT. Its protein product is CASRVQDPQPQHF.

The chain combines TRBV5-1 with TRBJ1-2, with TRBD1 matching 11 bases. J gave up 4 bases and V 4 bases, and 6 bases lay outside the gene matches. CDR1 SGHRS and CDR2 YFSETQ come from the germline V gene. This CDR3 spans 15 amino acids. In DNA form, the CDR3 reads TGCGCCAGCAGCCCCGGGACAGGGGGTTTCTATGGCTACACCTTC. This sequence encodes CASSPGTGGFYGYTF.

The CDR3, as DNA: TGTGCCTGGGAGGTGACAGAGAATTCACCCCTCCACTTT. It yields the protein CAWEVTENSPLHF. The J gene is TRBJ1-6, the V gene TRBV30; tentative D call: TRBD1 (5 bases). Trimming stripped 5 bases from V and 7 bases from J, with 12 bases between. CDR3 size: 13 residues. Germline CDR1 GTSNPN, CDR2 SVGIG (reference sequence).